Below, one T cell receptor (beta chain) is given with its context. In its sample, this clone was seen many times. What this receptor recognizes is not known. Base qualities are not at hand, and no much larger clone is one base apart. The sample originates from a study of blood T cell repertoires in COVID-19 (TCRdb year 2020). A note on the overall study: Samples covering the acute and convalescent phases of COVID-19 were provided by collaborators in the United States, Italy and Spain. A freely available public database, intended as a resource for researchers studying the immune response to SARS-CoV-2, is where the repertoires were released. HLA class I and class II types, where available, came from metadata supplied by the sample provider rather than from assay-based typing. Samples came from the ongoing ImmuneRACE study (first 160 participants) plus 1,254 subjects from 6 global collaborators. The material from the prospective study consisted of cDNA or gDNA derived from T cells, B-cell-depleted T cells, or PBMCs. The dataset comprised deeply sampled blood TCRbeta repertoires from subjects exposed to, actively infected with, or recovered from COVID-19. Sample metadata almost always included a de-identified subject ID, COVID-19 status, age in years and sex. Results the study describes overall, beyond this receptor: Clinical and demographic metadata were provided uncurated, with the amount varying by source and participant.

CDR1 is given as MNHEY and CDR2 as SVGAGI, both from the germline V gene. The V and J ends are trimmed by 0 bases and 8 bases, leaving 16 bases between them. The CDR3 covers 15 residues, taking in both the cysteine and the phenylalanine. Kept here is only the CDR3 DNA, which spans 45 bases and is read in frame from base 1. Participants in the prospective study were aged roughly 18 to 90 years, lived in some 24 United States geographic areas, and enrolled through a virtual design. To assign participants to cohorts, the prospective study relied on clinical history that participants themselves reported in a screening survey and a study questionnaire. Recovered participants in ImmuneRACE Cohort 3 were defined by two consecutive negative NP/OP PCR tests, clearance by a healthcare professional, or resolution of symptoms. In the prospective study, mobile phlebotomists collected whole blood, serum and a nasopharyngeal or oropharyngeal swab from each participant. Participants in the prospective study had the option to provide additional blood draws and questionnaires over an approximately 2-month period. Before DNA extraction, blood samples from the prospective study were shipped at room temperature or frozen.

The immunoSEQ Assay, a bias-controlled multiplex PCR, was used to amplify TCRbeta CDR3 regions from genomic DNA. The study's processing was this. Nucleated cell counts per sample were estimated from amplification of reference gene primers within the assay. To quantify the absolute abundance of each unique TCRbeta CDR3 rearrangement, sequence reads were collapsed and filtered. For each sample, productive Simpson clonality was calculated as the square root of Simpson's diversity index over productive rearrangements. The source is immuneACCESS, and TCRdb retained only in-frame sequences with V and J called. Part of the clones is not carried over; for the studies checked, unresolved V genes explain less than half of this, and the remainder is unexplained. The V and J calls and clone size were taken over from that table, and D and trimming were inferred from the DNA. The sample has roughly 190,000 clones on record, roughly 87% of them singletons. The ten top clones hold around 2% of the sample.

This clonotype was obtained from a woman aged 25 to 39 who had recovered from COVID-19. The specimen sequenced was PBMCs or T cells enriched from blood (not recorded which). The V gene is TRBV6-5 and the J gene is TRBJ1-1; tentative D gene TRBD1, with 6 bases matching. The nucleotides read TGTGCCAGCAGTTACTCACAGGGAAACGTCTTAGAAGCTTTCTTT. The translation is CASSYSQGNVLEAFF.